The 28 T cell receptor beta chains listed next were all sequenced from one sample in a study of OX40 agonist ivuxolimab in advanced cancers. Libraries were prepared by immunoSEQ multiplex PCR; TCRdb keeps only in-frame clonotypes and omits some of them. Of 120,000 or so clones in the sample, approximately 89% were seen once. The sample consisted of CD4+ or CD8+ T cells sorted from blood, taken in a trial of the OX40 agonist ivuxolimab. These receptors were taken from an adult with an advanced solid tumor such as melanoma, head and neck, liver or kidney cancer.

This clone was seen a few times. Other DNA sequences within the sample encode an identical CDR3. This chain uses TRBV4-2 with TRBJ1-2; 7 bases align to TRBD1. This CDR3 is built from 15 residues. Germline CDR1 is LGHNA and CDR2 is YNFKEQ. After removal of 1 base from V and 2 bases from J, the junction contained 4 bases not matched to a gene. CDR3 in amino acids: CASSQVEGQNYGYTF. The CDR3 nucleotides read TGTGCCAGCAGCCAAGTTGAGGGACAGAACTATGGCTACACCTTC.

The J gene is TRBJ2-5, the V gene TRBV28, with TRBD2 as a possible D gene (5 bases). The CDR3 contains 12 residues. From germline, CDR1 is MDHEN and CDR2 SYDVKM. V lost 2 bases and J 13 bases, leaving 14 bases between the germline ends. The CDR3 spells CASSLVRSSSYF. CDR3 DNA: TGTGCCAGCAGTTTAGTCAGATCTAGCTCGTACTTC.

The chain carries TRBV7-2 and TRBJ1-2; D is unresolved. The CDR3 sequence is 14 residues long. V gave up 1 base and J gave up 3 bases, with 9 bases separating them. Germline assignment: CDR1 SGHTA and CDR2 FQGNSA. CDR3 in DNA: TGTGCCAGCAGCTTAGGCCCCAGCGACTATGGCTACACCTTC. This translates into CASSLGPSDYGYTF.

The rearrangement links TRBV18 to TRBJ2-4; the match to TRBD1 covers 8 bases. The length of the CDR3 is 15 residues. The V gene end was trimmed by 8 bases and the J gene end by 0 bases; junction bases not matched to a gene: 6. CDR1 and CDR2 from the germline V gene are KGHSH and LQKENI. CDR3 in DNA: TGTGCCAGCAGCCGACAGGGGCTAGCCAAAAACATTCAGTACTTC. Protein: CASSRQGLAKNIQYF.

In its sample, this clone was seen once. This chain uses TRBV6-1 with TRBJ2-1; 8 bases fit TRBD2. The CDR3 contains 14 residues. CDR1 and CDR2 from the germline V gene are MNHNS and SASEGT. V shed 8 bases and J 7 bases; nucleotides not matched to a gene: 10. The CDR3 region is CASSTGTRFNEQFF. In nucleotides, the CDR3 is TGTGCCAGCTCCACGGGGACTAGGTTTAATGAGCAGTTCTTC.

The chain has TRBV7-3 and TRBJ2-3; 7 bases are a match to TRBD2. The germline gives CDR1 SGHTA, CDR2 FQGTGA. V dropped 3 bases and J dropped 5; count of bases not matched to a gene: 8. The CDR3 contains 15 residues. CDR3: CASSFLGRGGDTQYF. CDR3 coding DNA: TGTGCCAGCAGCTTTTTAGGGAGGGGAGGAGATACGCAGTATTTT.

This sequence joins TRBV7-9 and TRBJ1-2; D unclear. Germline V gives CDR1 SEHNR, CDR2 FQNEAQ (reference sequence). The ends were cut back, 2 bases at V and 0 bases at J, with 22 bases in the middle. The CDR3 totals 19 residues. CDR3 coding DNA: TGTGCCAGCAGCTTATTTTACGGCGGTTACAATCTTTCTAACTATGGCTACACCTTC. Translated, it gives CASSLFYGGYNLSNYGYTF.

This rearrangement joins TRBV11-3 to TRBJ2-3; D is ambiguous. Germline-derived CDR1 and CDR2 are SGHNT and YENEEA. V lost 5 bases, J lost 5 bases, and 14 bases lay in between. There are 14 residues in the CDR3. This chain's CDR3 is CASSAPTMGDTQYF. CDR3 coding DNA: TGTGCCAGCAGCGCCCCTACTATGGGAGATACGCAGTATTTT.

The genes are TRBV9 and TRBJ2-5; 11 bases align to TRBD1. The ends lost 0 bases at V and 4 bases at J; junction bases unmatched: 8. Germline values: CDR1 SGDLS, CDR2 YYNGEE. This CDR3 spans 17 amino acids. The CDR3 DNA sequence: TGTGCCAGCAGCGTAGCCCCTCCTGGACAGGGGGCAGAGACCCAGTACTTC. The encoded protein is CASSVAPPGQGAETQYF.

This clone was seen just once. The chain employs TRBV10-3 and TRBJ2-1, with TRBD2 identical over 7 bases. The trim removed 4 bases at V and 3 bases at J, leaving 3 bases unmatched. The CDR3 is made up of 14 amino acids. Germline V gene sequence: CDR1 ENHRY, CDR2 SYGVKD. The CDR3 protein is CAISASGDYNEQFF. The CDR3 coding sequence is TGTGCCATCAGTGCTAGCGGAGACTACAATGAGCAGTTCTTC.

The rearrangement links TRBV19 to TRBJ1-1, with TRBD1 matching 9 bases. Germline V gene data show CDR1 as LNHDA and CDR2 as SQIVND (reference sequence). The CDR3 totals 14 residues. The trim removed 5 bases at V and 4 bases at J, leaving 5 bases unmatched. Here the CDR3 reads CASSSGQGSTEAFF. Here the CDR3 DNA reads TGTGCCAGTAGTTCCGGACAGGGGAGCACTGAAGCTTTCTTT.

This CDR3 is CASSPTWGENTIYF. As DNA, the CDR3 is TGTGCCAGCAGCCCGACGTGGGGGGAGAACACCATATATTTT. The rearrangement joins TRBV7-8 to TRBJ1-3; TRBD1 might be the D (5 bases). The germline V and J ends were trimmed by 5 bases and 7 bases, with 15 bases remaining between them. Germline V gives CDR1 SGHVS, CDR2 FQNEAQ. This CDR3 is built from 14 residues.

This rearrangement joins TRBV28 to TRBJ2-2, with 8 bases lining up with TRBD2. Looked up from germline, CDR1 is MDHEN and CDR2 is SYDVKM. Trimming removed 5 bases from V and 6 bases from J; junction bases left unmatched: 14. The CDR3 is made up of 17 amino acids. The CDR3 reads CASSRTARLAWPGELFF. Written as DNA, the CDR3 is TGTGCCAGCAGTCGGACAGCCAGACTAGCGTGGCCCGGGGAGCTGTTTTTT.

This chain links TRBV5-1 with TRBJ1-2; no clear D. Per germline, CDR1 SGHRS and CDR2 YFSETQ. The length of the CDR3 is 14 residues. The germline V and J ends were trimmed by 0 bases and 5 bases, with 11 bases remaining between them. For the CDR3, the DNA is TGCGCCAGCAGCTTGGGGACGGTGCTATATGGCTACACCTTC. Its translation is CASSLGTVLYGYTF. Variable domain in full (rest from reference TRBV5-1 and TRBJ1-2): KAGVTQTPRYLIKTRGQQVTLSCSPISGHRSVSWYQQTPGQGLQFLFEYFSETQRNKGNFPGRFSGRQFSNSRSEMNVSTLELGDSALYLCASSLGTVLYGYTFGSGTRLTVV.

V gene TRBV2 combines with J gene TRBJ1-5; TRBD1 aligns across 9 bases. Germline V gene sequence: CDR1 SNHLY, CDR2 FYNNEI. V shed 3 bases, J shed 7 bases, and the junction held 7 bases outside the gene matches. CDR3 size: 15 residues. The DNA for the CDR3 is TGTGCCAGCAGTGAGACAGGGGGATCGAGACAGCCCCAGCATTTT. It is translated as CASSETGGSRQPQHF.

The chain links TRBV7-2 to TRBJ2-2; the match to TRBD2 covers 10 bases. J gave up 0 bases and V 4 bases, and 8 bases lay outside the gene matches. Looked up from germline, CDR1 is SGHTA and CDR2 is FQGNSA. CDR3 size: 18 residues. Here the CDR3 reads CASSSGLARYTNTGELFF. In DNA, the CDR3 is TGTGCCAGCAGCTCGGGACTAGCGCGGTATACGAACACCGGGGAGCTGTTTTTT.

The V gene is TRBV7-3, the J gene TRBJ2-2, with 11 bases identical to TRBD1. Germline-derived CDR1 and CDR2 are SGHTA and FQGTGA. CDR3 length: 15 residues. V trimming: 4 bases; J trimming: 7 bases; junction bases outside the gene matches: 5. The DNA for the CDR3 is TGTGCCAGCAGCTCGGACAGGGGGCGGGGCGGGGAGCTGTTTTTT. Translation: CASSSDRGRGGELFF.

The V and J genes are TRBV5-6 and TRBJ2-5; tentative D call: TRBD1 (5 bases). With 0 bases removed from V and 5 bases from J, the gap between germline ends came to 11 bases. CDR1 and CDR2 (germline): SGHDT, YYEEEE. The CDR3 covers 14 residues. CDR3 sequence (DNA): TGTGCCAGCAGCTTGGCAGGGTTTGGGGAGACCCAGTACTTC. This encodes CASSLAGFGETQYF.

The chain is built from TRBV18 and TRBJ1-3; D call uncertain. Per the germline V gene, CDR1 is KGHSH and CDR2 is LQKENI. V shed 5 bases and J shed 3 bases, with 11 bases lying between them. The CDR3 runs to 14 residues. This CDR3 is CASSEVRNGNTIYF. CDR3 coding DNA: TGTGCCAGCTCAGAGGTCAGGAATGGAAACACCATATATTTT.

For this clone: The junction departs from the called germline gene at one end, perhaps through a read error. The CDR3 nucleotides are TGTGCCAACTCACCATCCGGACTTGAGGGTTCACCCCTCCACTTT. Translated, it gives CANSPSGLEGSPLHF. The chain links TRBV18 to TRBJ1-6; D gene unclear. Germline CDR1 KGHSH, CDR2 LQKENI. The CDR3 has 15 residues.

The V and J genes are TRBV30 and TRBJ2-3, with 12 bases aligning to TRBD2. From germline, CDR1 is GTSNPN and CDR2 SVGIG (reference sequence). Trimming cost V 2 bases and J 7 bases; bases outside gene matches: 7. This CDR3 has 15 amino acids. DNA of the CDR3: TGTGCCTGGAGTTCGACTAGCGGGAGTTATTATACGCAGTATTTT. Translating it yields CAWSSTSGSYYTQYF.

The gene calls are TRBV29-1 and TRBJ2-3; TRBD2 aligns across 7 bases. Germline CDR1 SQVTM, CDR2 ANQGSEA. CDR3 length equals 14 residues. V lost 1 base, J lost 6 bases, and 7 bases stayed unmatched. The CDR3 reads CSVEVSGAPDTQYF. Written as DNA, the CDR3 is TGCAGCGTTGAAGTCAGCGGGGCCCCTGATACGCAGTATTTT.

The chain links TRBV7-8 to TRBJ1-2; no definite D call. The CDR3 is made up of 13 amino acids. CDR1 is SGHVS, CDR2 FQNEAQ, per germline. V lost 0 bases and J lost 8, with 10 bases in between. The CDR3 sequence is CASSLAKGFGYTF. The CDR3 DNA is TGTGCCAGCAGCTTAGCGAAGGGCTTCGGCTACACCTTC.

The J gene is TRBJ1-3, the V gene TRBV27; 8 bases agree with TRBD1. The ends lost 4 bases at V and 5 bases at J; junction bases unmatched: 10. The CDR3 covers 16 residues. CDR1 MNHEY and CDR2 SMNVEV come from the germline V gene (reference sequence). CDR3 nucleotides: TGTGCCAGCAGTTCCCGTGGGGCAGGGGGCAGAAACACCATATATTTT. Its translation is CASSSRGAGGRNTIYF.

This sequence joins TRBV7-2 and TRBJ2-1, with TRBD2 identical over 8 bases. The CDR3 covers 13 residues. V was pared by 0 bases and J by 11 bases, with 3 bases of the junction left unmatched. The germline V gene encodes CDR1 SGHTA and CDR2 FQGNSA. CDR3: CASSLATSAQQFF. The CDR3 DNA reads TGTGCCAGCAGCTTAGCGACTAGCGCACAGCAGTTCTTC.

This CDR3 reads CAWSAKGPHQPQHF. In DNA form, the CDR3 reads TGTGCCTGGAGTGCCAAGGGCCCTCATCAGCCCCAGCATTTT. The chain couples TRBV30 to TRBJ1-5; no clear D gene. This CDR3 is 14 amino acids long. Germline loops: CDR1 GTSNPN, CDR2 SVGIG (reference sequence). The V end was cut by 1 base, the J end by 5 bases, with 12 bases between.

The chain employs TRBV6-5 and TRBJ1-1; D unclear. The CDR3 is 11 residues long. The V and J ends lost 2 bases and 9 bases respectively, with 7 bases between them. From germline, CDR1 is MNHEY and CDR2 SVGAGI. The DNA for the CDR3 is TGTGCCAGCAGTTACGGCAGACAAGCTTTCTTT. Protein product: CASSYGRQAFF.

CDR3: CASSLTSSYEQYF. CDR3 DNA sequence: TGTGCCAGCAGCTTGACGAGCTCCTACGAGCAGTACTTC. The gene calls are TRBV7-9 and TRBJ2-7; no reliable D call. Deletions cut 3 bases from V and 0 bases from J, with 6 bases between. Germline CDR1 reads SEHNR; CDR2 reads FQNEAQ (reference sequence). CDR3 size: 13 residues.